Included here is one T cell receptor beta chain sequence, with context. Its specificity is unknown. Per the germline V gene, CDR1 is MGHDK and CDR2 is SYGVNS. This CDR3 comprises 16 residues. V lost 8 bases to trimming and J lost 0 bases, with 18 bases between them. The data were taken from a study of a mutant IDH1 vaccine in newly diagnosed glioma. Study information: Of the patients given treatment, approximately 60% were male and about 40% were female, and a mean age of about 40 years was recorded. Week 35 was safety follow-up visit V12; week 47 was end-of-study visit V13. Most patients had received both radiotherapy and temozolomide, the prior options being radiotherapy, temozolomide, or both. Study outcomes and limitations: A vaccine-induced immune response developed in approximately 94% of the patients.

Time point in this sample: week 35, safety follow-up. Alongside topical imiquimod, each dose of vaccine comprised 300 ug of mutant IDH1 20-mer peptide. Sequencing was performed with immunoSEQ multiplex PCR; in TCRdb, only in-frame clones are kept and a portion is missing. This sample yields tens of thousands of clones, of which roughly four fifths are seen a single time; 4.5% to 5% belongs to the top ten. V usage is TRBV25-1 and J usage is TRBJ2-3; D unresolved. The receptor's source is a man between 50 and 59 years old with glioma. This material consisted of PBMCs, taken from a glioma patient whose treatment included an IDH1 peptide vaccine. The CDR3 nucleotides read TGTGCCAGCGGCGACAACTCAGGATTTAGCACAGATACGCAGTATTTT. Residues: CASGDNSGFSTDTQYF.